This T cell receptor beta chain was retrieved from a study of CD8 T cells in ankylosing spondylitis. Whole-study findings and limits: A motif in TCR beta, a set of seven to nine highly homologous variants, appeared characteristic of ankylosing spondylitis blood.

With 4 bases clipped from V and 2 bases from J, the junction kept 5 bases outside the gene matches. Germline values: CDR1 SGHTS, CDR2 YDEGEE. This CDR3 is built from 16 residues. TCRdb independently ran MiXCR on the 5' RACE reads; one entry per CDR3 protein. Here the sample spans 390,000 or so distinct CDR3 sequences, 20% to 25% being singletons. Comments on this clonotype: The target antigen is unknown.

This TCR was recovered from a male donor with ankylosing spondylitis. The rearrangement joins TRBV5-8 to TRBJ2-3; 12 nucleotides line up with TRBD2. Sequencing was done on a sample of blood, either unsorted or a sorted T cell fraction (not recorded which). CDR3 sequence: CASSPGLAGLTDTQYF. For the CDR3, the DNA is TGTGCCAGCAGCCCGGGACTAGCGGGCCTCACAGATACGCAGTATTTT.